This T cell receptor beta chain was retrieved from a study of T-cell memory formation after mild COVID-19. It was 5'RACE with constant-segment primers that produced the TCR alpha and TCR beta cDNA libraries, which carried sample barcodes and UMIs. MiXCR, applied by TCRdb to the 5' RACE reads, yields one record per CDR3 protein. The profile shows 450,000 to 650,000 distinct CDR3 sequences, more than 15% of them singletons. V dropped 4 bases and J dropped 0 bases, with 12 bases sitting between them. The CDR3 is made up of 15 amino acids. Germline CDR1 reads SGHAT; CDR2 reads FQNNGV. This clonotype was seen more than once but under ten times.

This sequence originates from an adult woman who had mild COVID-19 (a few samples of this study predate the infection). Cell type and time point are not known. Sequencing was performed on PBMCs or a T cell subset sorted from them (not recorded which). The chain uses TRBV11-2 and TRBJ1-1, with D hard to call. CDR3 in amino acids: CASSSSPQVNTEAFF. CDR3 coding DNA: TGTGCCAGCAGCTCATCGCCCCAGGTGAACACTGAAGCTTTCTTT.